The T cell receptor (beta chain) described here comes from a study of CD8 T cells in ankylosing spondylitis listed by TCRdb under 2017. Study-wide context: To find TCR variants linked to disease, the study profiled T cell receptor beta repertoires in ankylosing spondylitis patients and healthy donors. The full study cohort was made up of about 25 ankylosing spondylitis patients and some 100 healthy donors. Samples of peripheral blood were taken, and for ankylosing spondylitis patients, synovial fluid was collected as well. Overall results and qualifications from the work: According to the report, matched synovial fluid samples from ankylosing spondylitis patients were significantly enriched for the disease-linked clones. Some TCR beta motif variants had previously been reported in synovial fluid and blood of reactive arthritis patients, which suggested common disease-initiation mechanisms. A TCR beta motif made up of several highly homologous amino acid variants appeared to be characteristic of blood from ankylosing spondylitis patients. The disease-linked clones showed a CD8+ phenotype and occurred at relatively low frequencies in peripheral blood.

This clonotype has just a few counts. Its antigen is unknown. Within one base of it there is no much larger clone, and no base qualities were kept. The sequencer was an Illumina HiSeq 2500. Quantitative 5'-RACE with molecular barcodes was used to prepare TCR beta libraries. For the original study's pipeline: To identify disease-linked TCR variants, a new computational method was used, one built on a probabilistic model of VDJ rearrangement. TCRdb reprocessed the public reads (quality trimming at Q25 with fastp, clone calling with MiXCR) and kept in-frame beta chains. For every CDR3 protein sequence, its rows merge into one entry that carries the most common genes and DNA. The V and J calls, along with clone size, are taken from TCRdb and not from the paper's own processing. Across this sample there are hundreds of thousands of distinct CDR3 sequences, with roughly an eighth seen only once. 6.5% to 7% of the sample belongs to the ten largest clones.

The germline V and J ends show losses of 4 bases and 8 bases respectively, and no gene match explains 9 bases of the junction. Spanning cysteine to phenylalanine, the CDR3 consists of 14 amino acids. Solely the CDR3 DNA is kept, with 42 bases framed from the first base. For CDR1 and CDR2, the germline V gene lists SGHRS and YFSETQ. The sample comprised blood, either unsorted or a sorted T cell fraction (not recorded which). The sequence was obtained from a male donor with ankylosing spondylitis. The chain couples TRBV5-1 to TRBJ2-1; 7 bases in between match TRBD1. The DNA sequence reads TGCGCCAGCAGCCTACGGACAGGCTATTATGAGCAGTTCTTC. It translates to CASSLRTGYYEQFF.